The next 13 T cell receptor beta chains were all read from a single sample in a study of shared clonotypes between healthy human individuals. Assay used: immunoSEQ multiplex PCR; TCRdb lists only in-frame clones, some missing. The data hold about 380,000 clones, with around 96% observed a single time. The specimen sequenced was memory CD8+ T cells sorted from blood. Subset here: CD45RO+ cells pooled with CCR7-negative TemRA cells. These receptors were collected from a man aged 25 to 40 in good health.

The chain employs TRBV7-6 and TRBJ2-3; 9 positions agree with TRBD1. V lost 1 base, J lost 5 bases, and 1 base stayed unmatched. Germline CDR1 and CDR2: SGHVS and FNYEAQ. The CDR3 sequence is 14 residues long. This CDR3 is CASSLGTGVDTQYF. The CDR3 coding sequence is TGTGCCAGCAGCTTAGGGACAGGGGTAGATACGCAGTATTTT.

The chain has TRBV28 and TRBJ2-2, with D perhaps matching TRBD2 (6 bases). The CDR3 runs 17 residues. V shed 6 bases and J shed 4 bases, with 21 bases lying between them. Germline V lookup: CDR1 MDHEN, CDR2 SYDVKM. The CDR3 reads CASRAVYGRKGTGELFF. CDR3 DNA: TGTGCCAGCAGGGCCGTGTACGGGAGAAAGGGCACCGGGGAGCTGTTTTTT.

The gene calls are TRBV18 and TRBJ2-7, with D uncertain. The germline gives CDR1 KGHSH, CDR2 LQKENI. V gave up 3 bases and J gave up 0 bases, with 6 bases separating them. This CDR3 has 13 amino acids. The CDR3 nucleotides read TGTGCCAGCTCACCTAGGGACTCCTACGAGCAGTACTTC. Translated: CASSPRDSYEQYF.

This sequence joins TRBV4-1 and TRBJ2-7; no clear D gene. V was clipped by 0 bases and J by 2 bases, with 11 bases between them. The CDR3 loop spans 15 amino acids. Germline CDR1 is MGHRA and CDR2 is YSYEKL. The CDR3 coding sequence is TGCGCCAGCAGCCAAGATCTCGGACCTGCCTACGAGCAGTACTTC. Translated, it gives CASSQDLGPAYEQYF.

CDR3 protein: CASGPRGGYNEQFF. The CDR3 DNA reads as TGTGCCAGCGGCCCCCGGGGGGGCTACAATGAGCAGTTCTTC. The chain carries TRBV6-5 and TRBJ2-1, with 8 bases that match TRBD2. The CDR3 is made up of 14 amino acids. Germline V gene lookup returns CDR1 MNHEY and CDR2 SVGAGI. With V trimmed by 8 bases and J by 3 bases, 6 bases remained unmatched.

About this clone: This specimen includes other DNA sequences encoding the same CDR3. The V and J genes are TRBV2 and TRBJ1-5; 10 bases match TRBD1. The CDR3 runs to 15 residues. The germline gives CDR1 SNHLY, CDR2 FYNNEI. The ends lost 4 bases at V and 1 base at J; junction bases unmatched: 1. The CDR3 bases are TGTGCCAGCAGTGTGGACAGGGGGAGCAATCAGCCCCAGCATTTT. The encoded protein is CASSVDRGSNQPQHF.

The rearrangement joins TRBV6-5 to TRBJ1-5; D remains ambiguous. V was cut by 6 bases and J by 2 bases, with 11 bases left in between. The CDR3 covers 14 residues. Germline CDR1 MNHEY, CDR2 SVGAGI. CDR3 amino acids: CASRGSVGNQPQHF. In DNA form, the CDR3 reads TGTGCCAGCAGGGGATCGGTGGGCAATCAGCCCCAGCATTTT.

CDR3 region: CASSQEPGPETQYF. DNA for the CDR3: TGCGCCAGCAGCCAAGAGCCGGGTCCGGAGACCCAGTACTTC. The J gene is TRBJ2-5, the V gene TRBV4-1; D gene unclear. V lost 0 bases, J lost 5 bases, and 10 bases lay in between. The CDR3 covers 14 residues. Per the germline V gene, CDR1 is MGHRA and CDR2 is YSYEKL.

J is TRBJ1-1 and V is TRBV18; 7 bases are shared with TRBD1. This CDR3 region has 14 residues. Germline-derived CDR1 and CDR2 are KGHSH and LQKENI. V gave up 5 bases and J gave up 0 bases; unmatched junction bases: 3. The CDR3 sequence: CASSGTVMNTEAFF. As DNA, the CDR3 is TGTGCCAGCTCAGGGACAGTCATGAACACTGAAGCTTTCTTT. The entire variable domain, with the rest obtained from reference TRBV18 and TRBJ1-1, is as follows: NAGVMQNPRHLVRRRGQEARLRCSPMKGHSHVYWYRQLPEEGLKFMVYLQKENIIDESGMPKERFSAEFPKEGPSILRIQQVVRGDSAAYFCASSGTVMNTEAFFGQGTRLTVV.

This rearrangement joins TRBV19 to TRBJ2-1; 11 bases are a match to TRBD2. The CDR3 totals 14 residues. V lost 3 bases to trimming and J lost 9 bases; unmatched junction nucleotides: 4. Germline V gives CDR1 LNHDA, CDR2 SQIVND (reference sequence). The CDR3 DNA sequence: TGTGCCAGTAGTATTCCACTAGCGGGAGCTGAGCAGTTCTTC. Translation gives CASSIPLAGAEQFF.

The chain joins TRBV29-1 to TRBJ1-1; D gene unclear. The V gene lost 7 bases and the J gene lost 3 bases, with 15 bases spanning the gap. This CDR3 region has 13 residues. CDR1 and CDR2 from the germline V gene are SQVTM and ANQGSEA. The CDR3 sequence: CSALDDGYTEAFF. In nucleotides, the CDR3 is TGCAGCGCCCTAGACGACGGGTACACTGAAGCTTTCTTT.

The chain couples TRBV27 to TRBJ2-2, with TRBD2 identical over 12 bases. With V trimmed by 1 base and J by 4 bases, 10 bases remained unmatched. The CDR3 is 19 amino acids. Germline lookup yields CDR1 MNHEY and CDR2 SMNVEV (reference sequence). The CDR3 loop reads CASSLFPPSGRAGTGELFF. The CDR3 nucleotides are TGTGCCAGCAGTTTATTCCCCCCTAGCGGGAGGGCGGGCACCGGGGAGCTGTTTTTT.

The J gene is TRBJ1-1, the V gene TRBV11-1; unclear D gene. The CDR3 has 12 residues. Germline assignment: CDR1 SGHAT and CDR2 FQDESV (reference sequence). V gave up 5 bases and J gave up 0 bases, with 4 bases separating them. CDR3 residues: CASSEMNTEAFF. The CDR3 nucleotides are TGTGCCAGCAGCGAGATGAACACTGAAGCTTTCTTT.